Below are 11 T cell receptor beta chains sequenced from a single sample in a study of T cell changes during pregnancy in multiple sclerosis. Profiled with immunoSEQ multiplex PCR; TCRdb holds only in-frame clones, not every one. Among 35,000 to 45,000 clones listed, nearly 90% were seen once. The sequences come from CD4+ T cells from peripheral blood mononuclear cells, collected after pregnancy. The receptors derive from a female donor with multiple sclerosis, enrolled in a pregnancy study.

The V call is TRBV6-1, the J call TRBJ1-2, with 9 bases that match TRBD1. The CDR3 has 16 residues. Germline values: CDR1 MNHNS, CDR2 SASEGT. The ends lost 2 bases at V and 3 bases at J; junction bases unmatched: 7. This chain's CDR3 is CASSEWGRTGDYGYTF. The CDR3 DNA is TGTGCCAGCAGTGAATGGGGTAGGACAGGGGACTATGGCTACACCTTC.

The rearrangement uses TRBV14 and TRBJ2-7; possible D gene TRBD1, 5 bases. The germline V gene has CDR1 SGHDN and CDR2 FVKESK. Trimming shortened V by 6 bases and J by 6 bases, and 12 bases separated the two germline ends. This CDR3 is 12 amino acids long. The CDR3 coding sequence is TGTGCCAGCAGTAGGGGTTCTCGCGAGCAGTACTTC. It translates to CASSRGSREQYF.

There are a few counts of this clone. The chain uses TRBV6-5 and TRBJ1-4, with 7 bases lining up with TRBD1. Per the germline V gene, CDR1 is MNHEY and CDR2 is SVGAGI. The CDR3 has 16 amino acids. J was trimmed by 8 bases and V by 0 bases; bases with no gene match: 9. The DNA of the CDR3 is TGTGCCAGCAGTTACTCGCCGCGACAGGGTGGAGAAAAACTGTTTTTT. It encodes CASSYSPRQGGEKLFF.

The CDR3: CASSFALGGHGNEKLFF. DNA for the CDR3: TGTGCCAGCAGCTTCGCCTTGGGGGGGCACGGTAATGAAAAACTGTTTTTT. V is TRBV7-3 and J is TRBJ1-4, with D perhaps TRBD1 (6 bases). CDR3 length equals 17 residues. The germline gives CDR1 SGHTA, CDR2 FQGTGA. With 3 bases removed from V and 4 bases from J, the gap between germline ends came to 18 bases.

This rearrangement joins TRBV20-1 to TRBJ1-2; 7 bases fit TRBD1. The ends lost 6 bases at V and 6 bases at J; junction bases unmatched: 4. Germline V gene lookup returns CDR1 DFQATT and CDR2 SNEGSKA (reference sequence). This CDR3 has 11 amino acids. The chain's CDR3 is CSAPTGNGYTF. The CDR3 region has the DNA TGCAGTGCGCCGACAGGGAATGGCTACACCTTC.

The V and J genes are TRBV28 and TRBJ2-3; 8 nucleotides align to TRBD1. Germline loops: CDR1 MDHEN, CDR2 SYDVKM. Trimming took 6 bases from V and 13 from J; bases not matched to a gene: 12. This CDR3 spans 13 amino acids. The CDR3 loop is CASSLTGAISEYF. CDR3 coding DNA: TGTGCCAGCAGCCTGACAGGGGCGATCTCAGAGTATTTT.

This chain uses TRBV19 with TRBJ2-1; D uncertain. The germline V gene encodes CDR1 LNHDA and CDR2 SQIVND (reference sequence). This CDR3 has 15 residues. Trimming shortened V by 2 bases and J by 0 bases, and 8 bases separated the two germline ends. The CDR3 bases are TGTGCCAGTAGTATAATGGCAGGCTCCTACAATGAGCAGTTCTTC. It codes for CASSIMAGSYNEQFF. The variable domain in full, completed from reference TRBV19 and TRBJ2-1, reads DGGITQSPKYLFRKEGQNVTLSCEQNLNHDAMYWYRQDPGQGLRLIYYSQIVNDFQKGDIAEGYSVSREKKESFPLTVTSAQKNPTAFYLCASSIMAGSYNEQFFGPGTRLTVL.

The CDR3 DNA follows: TGTGCCAGTAAGATAGGGGCAGGGGGGTTACATCAGCCCCAGCATTTT. Amino acids: CASKIGAGGLHQPQHF. This chain links TRBV19 with TRBJ1-5; 7 positions agree with TRBD1. Trimming removed 7 bases from V and 5 bases from J; junction bases left unmatched: 14. From germline, CDR1 is LNHDA and CDR2 SQIVND (reference sequence). The CDR3 runs to 16 residues. The full variable domain, with the rest looked up from reference TRBV19 and TRBJ1-5, is DGGITQSPKYLFRKEGQNVTLSCEQNLNHDAMYWYRQDPGQGLRLIYYSQIVNDFQKGDIAEGYSVSREKKESFPLTVTSAQKNPTAFYLCASKIGAGGLHQPQHFGDGTRLSIL.

The chain employs TRBV11-2 and TRBJ2-7, with 7 bases matching TRBD2. The CDR3 totals 15 residues. From germline, CDR1 is SGHAT and CDR2 FQNNGV. V was clipped by 5 bases and J by 0 bases; unmatched bases: 7. The DNA of the CDR3 is TGTGCCAGCAGCACCTCAGCGGGAAGCTCCTACGAGCAGTACTTC. Encoded protein: CASSTSAGSSYEQYF.

The gene calls are TRBV5-8 and TRBJ1-1; possibly TRBD1 for D (5 bases). CDR1 and CDR2 from the germline V gene are SGHTS and YDEGEE. V shed 0 bases and J shed 0 bases, with 12 bases lying between them. The CDR3 spans 16 residues. CDR3: CASSLGRDLMNTEAFF. CDR3 bases: TGTGCCAGCAGCTTGGGCAGGGATTTGATGAACACTGAAGCTTTCTTT.

The rearrangement links TRBV5-4 to TRBJ2-3; 8 bases align to TRBD2. CDR1 is SGHNT and CDR2 is YYREEE in the germline V gene (reference sequence). J was trimmed by 1 base and V by 4 bases; bases with no gene match: 5. The CDR3 extends over 15 amino acids. This CDR3 reads CASSRRGAGTDTQYF. In DNA form, the CDR3 reads TGTGCCAGCAGCCGGCGGGGGGCTGGCACAGATACGCAGTATTTT.